This TCR beta chain was documented in a study of identical twins. The CDR3 has 17 residues. V lost 4 bases and J lost 7, with 23 bases in between. CDR1 is MDHEN, CDR2 SYDVKM, per germline. Of note for this clonotype: Its antigen is not identified.

General study points: The analysis was cross-sectional rather than longitudinal within donors. Fewer insertions were carried by abundant cord blood beta clonotypes, but none was seen in memory repertoires.

Each CDR3 protein gets one entry after TCRdb re-called the 5' RACE reads with MiXCR. The sample gives approximately 490,000 distinct CDR3 sequences, about a fifth of which show up once; 0.4% to 0.6% is in the top ten. These data were also filed under a second study, of yellow fever vaccine responses in identical twins.

This chain uses TRBV28 with TRBJ2-1; D may be TRBD1 (11 bases). The sequenced material came from CD4+ T cells sorted from blood. The clonotype originates from a woman aged 18-30 years in good health. Here the CDR3 reads CASSSAGGTGGWNEQFF. The CDR3 nucleotides read TGTGCCAGCAGTTCAGCGGGGGGGACAGGGGGGTGGAATGAGCAGTTCTTC.